The subject of this entry is one TCR beta chain. The sample is drawn from a study of blood T cell repertoires in COVID-19. Overall study context: Material from acute and convalescent COVID-19 was sourced from the United States, Italy and Spain. T cells, B-cell-depleted T cells, or PBMCs supplied cDNA or gDNA.

Germline V gives CDR1 SGHAT, CDR2 FQNNGV. The length of the CDR3 is 15 residues. The V end lost 3 bases, the J end lost 1 base, and 12 bases lay between the germline ends. Original analysis: Reference gene primers were amplified, and this amplification served to estimate nucleated cell counts. Profiling relied on immunoSEQ multiplex PCR, and the TCRdb table lists in-frame clones only, not all of them. The V and J calls and the clone size are those of that table, but D and trimming were determined from the DNA. The repertoire consists of approximately 90,000 clones, with 90% occurring once and the leading ten covering 1.7%.

The sequenced material came from peripheral blood. The chain joins TRBV11-2 to TRBJ1-2; D is ambiguous. This TCR was recovered from a man aged 60 to 75 with acute or convalescent COVID-19. The chain's CDR3 is CASSFGLQDNYGYTF. CDR3 in DNA: TGTGCCAGCAGCTTCGGCCTCCAGGATAACTATGGCTACACCTTC. The whole variable domain, filled in from reference TRBV11-2 and TRBJ1-2, reads EAGVAQSPRYKIIEKRQSVAFWCNPISGHATLYWYQQILGQGPKLLIQFQNNGVVDDSQLPKDRFSAERLKGVDSTLKIQPAKLEDSAVYLCASSFGLQDNYGYTFGSGTRLTVV.